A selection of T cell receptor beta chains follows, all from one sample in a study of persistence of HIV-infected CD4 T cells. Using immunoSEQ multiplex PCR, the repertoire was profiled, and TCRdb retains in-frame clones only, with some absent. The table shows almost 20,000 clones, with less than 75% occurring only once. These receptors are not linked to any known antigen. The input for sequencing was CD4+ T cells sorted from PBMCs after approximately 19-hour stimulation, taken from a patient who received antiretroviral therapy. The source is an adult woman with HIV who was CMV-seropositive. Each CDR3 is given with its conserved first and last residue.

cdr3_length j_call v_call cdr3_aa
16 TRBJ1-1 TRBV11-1 CASSSFRRGMNTEAFF
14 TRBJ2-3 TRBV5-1 CASSLDPRSDTQYF
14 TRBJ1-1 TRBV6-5 CASSPQVANTEAFF
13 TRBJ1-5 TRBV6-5 CASLPRGDQPQHF
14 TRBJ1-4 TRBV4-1 CASSQVQGVEKLFF
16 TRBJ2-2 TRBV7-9 CASSARLGGRIGELFF
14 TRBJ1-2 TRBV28 CASSYGPDYYGYTF
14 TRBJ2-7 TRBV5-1 CASSRDRISYEQYF
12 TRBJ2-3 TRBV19 CASSWSTDTQYF
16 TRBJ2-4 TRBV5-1 CASSLGDPRTGDIQYF
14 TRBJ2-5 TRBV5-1 CASSLVGGQETQYF
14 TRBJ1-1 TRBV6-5 CASSSSDRRTEAFF
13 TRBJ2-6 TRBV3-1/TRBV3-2 CASSQSGANVLTF
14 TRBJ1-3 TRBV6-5 CASSYQAGGNTIYF
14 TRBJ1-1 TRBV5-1 CASSPKFRDTEAFF
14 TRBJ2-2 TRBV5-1 CASSLTTYTGELFF
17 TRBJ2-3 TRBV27 CASSSPGTPKSGGTQYF
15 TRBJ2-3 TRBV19 CASSIAGAGADTQYF
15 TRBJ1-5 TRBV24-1 CATSDGGTGGRPQHF
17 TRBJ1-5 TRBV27 CATPGRAGQLSNQPQHF
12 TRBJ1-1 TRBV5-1 CASSMGISEAFF
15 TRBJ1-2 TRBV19 CASSMLRGKDYGYTF
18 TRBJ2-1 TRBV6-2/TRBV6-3 CASSTTRLARSSYNEQFF
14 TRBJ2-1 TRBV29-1 CSVDGGKGGNEQFF
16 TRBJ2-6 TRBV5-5 CASSFQTNSGANVLTF
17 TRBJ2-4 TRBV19 CASTPEAGRLAKNIQYF
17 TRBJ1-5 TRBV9 CASSVVFGQGVRQPQHF
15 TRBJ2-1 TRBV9 CASSVDRAGLGEQFF
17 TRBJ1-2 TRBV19 CASSIAGTQLVNYGYTF
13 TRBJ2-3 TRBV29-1 CSAPGDWGGRQYF
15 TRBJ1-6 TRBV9 CASSVSGANNSPLHF
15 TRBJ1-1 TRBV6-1 CASSNDNLGRNEAFF
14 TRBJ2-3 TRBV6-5 CASSYGDRSDTQYF
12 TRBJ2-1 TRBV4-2 CASSQDWSEQFF
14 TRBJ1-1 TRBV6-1 CASSEGTRRTEAFF
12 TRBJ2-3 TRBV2 CASSVISPGQYF
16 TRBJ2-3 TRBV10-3 CAISESRIAGTDTQYF
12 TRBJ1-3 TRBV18 CASSAIRGTIYF
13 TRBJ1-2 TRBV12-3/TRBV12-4 CASSLSVGGGPTF
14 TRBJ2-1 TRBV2 CASRNGGWYNEQFF
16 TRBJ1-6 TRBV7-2 CASSLESGSWNSPLHF